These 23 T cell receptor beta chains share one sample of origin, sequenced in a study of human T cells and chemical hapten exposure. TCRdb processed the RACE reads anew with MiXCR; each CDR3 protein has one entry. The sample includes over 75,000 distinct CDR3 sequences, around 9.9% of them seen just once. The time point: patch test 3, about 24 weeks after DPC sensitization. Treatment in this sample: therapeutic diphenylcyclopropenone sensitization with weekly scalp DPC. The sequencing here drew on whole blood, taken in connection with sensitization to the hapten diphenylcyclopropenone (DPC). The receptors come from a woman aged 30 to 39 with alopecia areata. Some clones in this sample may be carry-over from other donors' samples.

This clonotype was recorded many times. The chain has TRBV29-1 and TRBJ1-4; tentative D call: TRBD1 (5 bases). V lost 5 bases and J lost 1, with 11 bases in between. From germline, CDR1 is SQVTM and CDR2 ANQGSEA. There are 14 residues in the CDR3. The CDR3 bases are TGCAGCGTTCTGGGGCTCGAAACTAATGAAAAACTGTTTTTT. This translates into CSVLGLETNEKLFF.

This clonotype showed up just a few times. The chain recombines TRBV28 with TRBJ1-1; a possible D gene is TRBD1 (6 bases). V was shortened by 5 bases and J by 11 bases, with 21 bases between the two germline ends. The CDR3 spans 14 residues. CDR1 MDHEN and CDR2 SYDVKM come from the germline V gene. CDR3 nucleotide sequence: TGTGCCAGCAGTACCGGACAGTTTCGCGGTGCGGCTTTCTTT. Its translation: CASSTGQFRGAAFF.

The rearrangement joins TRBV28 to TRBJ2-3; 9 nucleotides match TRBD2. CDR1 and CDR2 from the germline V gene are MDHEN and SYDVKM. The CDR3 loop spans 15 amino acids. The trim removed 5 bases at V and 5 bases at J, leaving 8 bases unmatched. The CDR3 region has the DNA TGTGCCAGCAGTCCTCGACTAGCGGTCGGAGATACGCAGTATTTT. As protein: CASSPRLAVGDTQYF.

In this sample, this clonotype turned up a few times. The CDR3 spells CASRSQGTSGTDTQYF. For the CDR3, the DNA is TGCGCCAGCAGATCACAGGGGACTAGCGGCACAGATACGCAGTATTTT. This chain joins TRBV5-1 and TRBJ2-3; 10 bases agree with TRBD2. The V segment lost 5 bases and the J segment 1 base; nucleotides outside the gene matches: 7. There are 16 residues in the CDR3. Per germline, CDR1 SGHRS and CDR2 YFSETQ.

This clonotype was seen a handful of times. CDR3 nucleotide sequence: TGTGCCAGCAGCTTAGTACGGGACAGGACGGAGACTGAAGCTTTCTTT. Protein: CASSLVRDRTETEAFF. The rearrangement uses TRBV7-6 and TRBJ1-1, with 8 bases that match TRBD1. With V trimmed by 1 base and J by 5 bases, 9 bases remained unmatched. Per the germline V gene, CDR1 is SGHVS and CDR2 is FNYEAQ. The CDR3 loop spans 16 amino acids.

CDR3: CASSPREAGNEQFF. CDR3 DNA: TGTGCCAGCAGCCCCCGCGAGGCCGGGAATGAGCAGTTCTTC. The genes are TRBV7-9 and TRBJ2-1; D is uncertain. V shed 5 bases and J shed 7 bases, with 15 bases lying between them. From germline, CDR1 is SEHNR and CDR2 FQNEAQ (reference sequence). CDR3 length: 14 residues.

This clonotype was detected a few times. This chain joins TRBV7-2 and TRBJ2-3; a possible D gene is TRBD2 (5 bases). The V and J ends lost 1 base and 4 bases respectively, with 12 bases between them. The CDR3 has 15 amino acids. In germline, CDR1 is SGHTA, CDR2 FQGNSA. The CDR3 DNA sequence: TGTGCCAGCAGCTTAGTGGGAGTCGGCGCAGATACGCAGTATTTT. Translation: CASSLVGVGADTQYF.

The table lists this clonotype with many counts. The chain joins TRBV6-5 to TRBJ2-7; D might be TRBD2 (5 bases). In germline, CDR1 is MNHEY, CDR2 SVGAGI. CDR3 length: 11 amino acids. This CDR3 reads CVPGSKPEQYF. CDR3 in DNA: TGTGTACCGGGATCGAAGCCCGAGCAGTACTTC.

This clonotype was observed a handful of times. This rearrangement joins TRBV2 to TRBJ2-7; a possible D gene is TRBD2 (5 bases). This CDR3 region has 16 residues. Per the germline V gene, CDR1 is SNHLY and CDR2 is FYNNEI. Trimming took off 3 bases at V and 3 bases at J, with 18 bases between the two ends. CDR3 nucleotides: TGTGCCAGCAGTGATTATGCTGGGAGCCCAGGCTACGAGCAGTACTTC. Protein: CASSDYAGSPGYEQYF. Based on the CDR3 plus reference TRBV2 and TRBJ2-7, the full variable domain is EPEVTQTPSHQVTQMGQEVILRCVPISNHLYFYWYRQILGQKVEFLVSFYNNEISEKSEIFDDQFSVERPDGSNFTLKIRSTKLEDSAMYFCASSDYAGSPGYEQYFGPGTRLTVT.

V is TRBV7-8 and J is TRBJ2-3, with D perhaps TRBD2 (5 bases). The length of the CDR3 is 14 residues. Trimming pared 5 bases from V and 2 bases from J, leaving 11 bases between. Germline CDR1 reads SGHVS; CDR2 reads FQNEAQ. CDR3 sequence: CASSPGLFTDTQYF. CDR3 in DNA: TGTGCCAGCAGCCCCGGACTCTTCACAGATACGCAGTATTTT.

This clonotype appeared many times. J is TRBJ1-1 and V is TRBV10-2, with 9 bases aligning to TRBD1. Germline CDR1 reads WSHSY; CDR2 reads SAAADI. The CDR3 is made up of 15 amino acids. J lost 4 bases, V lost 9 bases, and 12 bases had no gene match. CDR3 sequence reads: CASNPSTGGSTEAFF. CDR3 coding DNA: TGCGCCAGTAACCCCTCGACAGGGGGGAGCACTGAAGCTTTCTTT.

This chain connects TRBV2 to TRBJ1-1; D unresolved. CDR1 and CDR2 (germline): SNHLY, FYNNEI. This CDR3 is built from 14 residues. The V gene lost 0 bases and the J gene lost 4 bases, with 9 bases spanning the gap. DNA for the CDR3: TGTGCCAGCAGTGAAGCCGGGCGGGGCACTGAAGCTTTCTTT. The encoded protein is CASSEAGRGTEAFF.

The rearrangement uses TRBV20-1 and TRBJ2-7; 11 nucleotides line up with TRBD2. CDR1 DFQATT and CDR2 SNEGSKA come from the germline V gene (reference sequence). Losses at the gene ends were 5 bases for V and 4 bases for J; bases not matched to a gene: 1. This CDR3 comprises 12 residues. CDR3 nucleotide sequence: TGCAGTGCTCCTAGCGGGGGGTACGAGCAGTACGTC. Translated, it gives CSAPSGGYEQYV.

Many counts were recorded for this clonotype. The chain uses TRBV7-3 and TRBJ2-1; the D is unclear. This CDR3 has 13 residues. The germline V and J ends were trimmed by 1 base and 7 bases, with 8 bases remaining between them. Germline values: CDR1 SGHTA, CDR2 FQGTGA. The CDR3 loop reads CASSLIRSNEQFF. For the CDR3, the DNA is TGTGCCAGCAGCTTAATAAGGTCTAATGAGCAGTTCTTC.

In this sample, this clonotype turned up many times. CDR3 loop: CASSQAWNAANYGYTF. The CDR3 DNA reads TGTGCCAGCAGCCAAGCGTGGAATGCAGCAAACTATGGCTACACCTTC. This chain links TRBV3-1 with TRBJ1-2, with no clear D. This CDR3 has 16 amino acids. Germline V lookup: CDR1 LGHDT, CDR2 YNNKEL (reference sequence). Trimming shortened V by 1 base and J by 2 bases, and 14 bases separated the two germline ends.

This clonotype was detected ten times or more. The CDR3 spells CASSLANEKLFF. The CDR3 nucleotides read TGTGCCAGCAGTTTAGCGAATGAAAAACTGTTTTTT. This chain connects TRBV12-3 or TRBV12-4 to TRBJ1-4, with D unclear. This CDR3 has 12 residues. Between the trimmed V and J ends, which lost 0 bases and 5 bases, there was a span of 1 base.

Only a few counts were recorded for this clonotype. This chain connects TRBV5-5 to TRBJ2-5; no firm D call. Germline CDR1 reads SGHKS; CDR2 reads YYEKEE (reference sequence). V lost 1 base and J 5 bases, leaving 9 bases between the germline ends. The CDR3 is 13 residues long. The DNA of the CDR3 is TGTGCCAGCAGCTTGACACCCGGGGAGACCCAGTACTTC. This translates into CASSLTPGETQYF.

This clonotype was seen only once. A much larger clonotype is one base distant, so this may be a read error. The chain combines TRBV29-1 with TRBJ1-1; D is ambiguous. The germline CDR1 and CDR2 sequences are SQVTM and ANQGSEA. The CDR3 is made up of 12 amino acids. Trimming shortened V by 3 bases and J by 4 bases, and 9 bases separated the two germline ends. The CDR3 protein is CSVDARGTEAFF. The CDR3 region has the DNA TGCAGCGTTGATGCCCGGGGCACTGAAGCTTTCTTT.

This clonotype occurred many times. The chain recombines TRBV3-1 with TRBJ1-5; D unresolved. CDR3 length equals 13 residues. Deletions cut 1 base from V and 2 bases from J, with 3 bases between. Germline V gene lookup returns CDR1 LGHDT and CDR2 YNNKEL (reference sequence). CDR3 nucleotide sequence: TGTGCCAGCAGCCAAGGCGGCAATCAGCCCCAGCATTTT. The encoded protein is CASSQGGNQPQHF.

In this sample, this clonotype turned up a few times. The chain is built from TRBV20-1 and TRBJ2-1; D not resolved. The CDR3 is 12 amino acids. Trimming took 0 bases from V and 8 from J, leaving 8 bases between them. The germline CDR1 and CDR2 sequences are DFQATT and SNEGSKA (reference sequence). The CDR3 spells CSAREYGDEQFF. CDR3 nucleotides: TGCAGTGCTAGAGAGTATGGGGATGAGCAGTTCTTC.

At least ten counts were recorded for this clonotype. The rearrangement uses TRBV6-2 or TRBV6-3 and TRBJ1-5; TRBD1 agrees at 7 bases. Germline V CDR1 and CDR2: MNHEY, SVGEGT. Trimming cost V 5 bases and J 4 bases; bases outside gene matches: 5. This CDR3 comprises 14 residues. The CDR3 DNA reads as TGTGCCAGCAGTCAAGGACAGGAAAATCAGCCCCAGCATTTT. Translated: CASSQGQENQPQHF.

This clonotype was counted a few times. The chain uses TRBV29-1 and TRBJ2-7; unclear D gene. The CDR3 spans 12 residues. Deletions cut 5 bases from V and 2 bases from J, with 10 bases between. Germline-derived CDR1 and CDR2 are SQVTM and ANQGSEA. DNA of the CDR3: TGCAGCGTTCTCCAGAAGACCTACGAGCAGTACTTC. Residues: CSVLQKTYEQYF.

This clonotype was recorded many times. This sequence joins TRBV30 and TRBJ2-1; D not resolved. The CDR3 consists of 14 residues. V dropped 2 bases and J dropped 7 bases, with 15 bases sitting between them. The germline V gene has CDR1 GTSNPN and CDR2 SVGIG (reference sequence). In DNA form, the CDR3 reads TGTGCCTGGAGTCCTACATCTACGAAAAATGAGCAGTTCTTC. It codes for CAWSPTSTKNEQFF.